The following is a T cell receptor (beta chain) sequence with its context. The data originate from a study of blood T cell repertoires in COVID-19. In the study overall: Samples of COVID-19 (acute and convalescent) were obtained from the United States, Italy and Spain. PBMCs, B-cell-depleted T cells, or T cells provided the cDNA or gDNA that made up the material.

V lost 6 bases and J lost 0; bases outside the gene matches: 5. CDR3 length: 15 residues. Germline V CDR1 and CDR2: MNHEY, SVGEGT. Assay used: immunoSEQ multiplex PCR; TCRdb lists only in-frame clones, some missing. The data hold about 210,000 clones, with roughly 88% observed a single time. V and J are TRBV6-2 or TRBV6-3 and TRBJ2-7; 10 bases line up with TRBD2. The TCR comes from a man aged 50-59 years with active or convalescent COVID-19. Sequenced input: peripheral blood. The CDR3 loop reads CASSDWTSGSYEQYF. CDR3 in DNA: TGTGCCAGCAGCGACTGGACTAGCGGCTCCTACGAGCAGTACTTC.